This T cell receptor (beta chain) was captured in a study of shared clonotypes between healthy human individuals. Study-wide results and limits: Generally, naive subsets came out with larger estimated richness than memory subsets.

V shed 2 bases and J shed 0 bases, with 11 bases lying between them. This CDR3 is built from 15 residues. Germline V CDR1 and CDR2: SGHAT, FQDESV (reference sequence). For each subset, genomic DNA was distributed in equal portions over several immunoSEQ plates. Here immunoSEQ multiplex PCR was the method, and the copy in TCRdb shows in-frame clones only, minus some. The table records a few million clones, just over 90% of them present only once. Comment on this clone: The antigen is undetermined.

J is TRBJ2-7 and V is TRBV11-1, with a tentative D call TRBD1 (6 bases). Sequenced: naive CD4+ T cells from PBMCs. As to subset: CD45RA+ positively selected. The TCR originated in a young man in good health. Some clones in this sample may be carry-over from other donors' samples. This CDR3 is CASSLWDTYSYEQYF. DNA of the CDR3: TGTGCCAGCAGCTTATGGGACACTTACTCCTACGAGCAGTACTTC.